One sample yielded the 21 T cell receptor beta chains listed below, sequenced in a study of CD8 T cells in ankylosing spondylitis. For these receptors, no antigen is known. Overall study results and limits: Ankylosing spondylitis blood appeared to carry a characteristic TCR beta motif of roughly eight highly homologous variants.

Using its own MiXCR run on the 5' RACE reads, TCRdb lists one record per CDR3 protein. The sample carries over 400,000 distinct CDR3 sequences, 25% to 30% recorded once. Sequenced input: blood, either unsorted or a sorted T cell fraction (not recorded which). These receptors came from a male donor with ankylosing spondylitis.

This clonotype has only a few counts. This chain uses TRBV15 with TRBJ2-7; possibly TRBD1 for D (5 bases). Trimming pared 0 bases from V and 2 bases from J, leaving 17 bases between. CDR1 LNHNV and CDR2 YYDKDF come from the germline V gene (reference sequence). CDR3 length equals 17 residues. CDR3 loop: CATSRDLYSQGAYEQYF. The DNA of the CDR3 is TGTGCCACCAGCAGAGATTTGTACTCTCAAGGGGCCTACGAGCAGTACTTC.

This clonotype was seen a few times. The chain recombines TRBV20-1 with TRBJ2-1, with D possibly matching TRBD2 (5 bases). V lost 3 bases and J 9 bases, leaving 12 bases between the germline ends. CDR1 DFQATT and CDR2 SNEGSKA come from the germline V gene (reference sequence). CDR3 length: 12 amino acids. This chain's CDR3 is CSASSAGAEQFF. In DNA form, the CDR3 reads TGCAGTGCTAGCTCCGCGGGCGCTGAGCAGTTCTTC.

The V call is TRBV20-1, the J call TRBJ2-3; unclear D gene. Looked up from germline, CDR1 is DFQATT and CDR2 is SNEGSKA (reference sequence). Between the trimmed V and J ends, which lost 3 bases and 4 bases, there was a span of 11 bases. CDR3 length equals 13 residues. The CDR3 sequence: CSARDPRPDTQYF. The CDR3 DNA sequence: TGCAGTGCTAGGGATCCTAGGCCAGATACGCAGTATTTT.

The chain is built from TRBV3-1 and TRBJ1-2; tentatively, D is TRBD1 (6 bases). Germline V lookup: CDR1 LGHDT, CDR2 YNNKEL (reference sequence). The ends were cut back, 2 bases at V and 3 bases at J, with 16 bases in the middle. This CDR3 spans 16 amino acids. CDR3 nucleotide sequence: TGTGCCAGCAGCCAATACGCGGGGGGCTGGTACTATGGCTACACCTTC. Protein sequence: CASSQYAGGWYYGYTF.

This clonotype turned up a few times. This rearrangement joins TRBV5-6 to TRBJ1-1; TRBD1 agrees at 8 bases. There are 15 residues in the CDR3. V trimming: 4 bases; J trimming: 5 bases; junction bases outside the gene matches: 10. Germline-derived CDR1 and CDR2 are SGHDT and YYEEEE. In DNA form, the CDR3 reads TGTGCCAGCAGCCCCAGGACAGGGTCGGAGACTGAAGCTTTCTTT. Residues: CASSPRTGSETEAFF.

The chain joins TRBV20-1 to TRBJ1-2, with a weak D call TRBD1 (6 bases). Germline CDR1 and CDR2: DFQATT and SNEGSKA (reference sequence). CDR3 length equals 13 residues. The V gene lost 1 base and the J gene lost 4 bases, with 10 bases spanning the gap. CDR3 region: CSARAGAAYGYTF. CDR3 DNA: TGCAGTGCTAGAGCAGGGGCGGCCTATGGCTACACCTTC.

This clonotype was seen a few times. V gene TRBV20-1 combines with J gene TRBJ1-5; D gene ambiguous. Between the trimmed V and J ends, which lost 4 bases and 2 bases, there was a span of 9 bases. Germline V gene lookup returns CDR1 DFQATT and CDR2 SNEGSKA (reference sequence). The CDR3 loop spans 13 amino acids. CDR3 residues: CSATTGGNQPQHF. As DNA, the CDR3 is TGCAGTGCTACCACGGGCGGCAATCAGCCCCAGCATTTT.

A few counts support this clonotype. The chain has TRBV20-1 and TRBJ2-5, with D possibly being TRBD2 (5 bases). The CDR3 is 16 residues long. Germline CDR1 and CDR2: DFQATT and SNEGSKA (reference sequence). Trimming left V 3 bases short and J 5 bases short, with 22 bases between. Here the CDR3 reads CSARVVIPSRDETQYF. The DNA for the CDR3 is TGCAGTGCTAGGGTGGTGATCCCCTCTCGGGATGAGACCCAGTACTTC.

This clonotype was seen a handful of times. V and J are TRBV12-3 or TRBV12-4 and TRBJ2-1; D perhaps matches TRBD1 (5 bases). V was trimmed by 5 bases and J by 4 bases, leaving 12 bases between them. The CDR3 runs to 14 residues. The CDR3 sequence is CASSRPSGYNEQFF. As DNA, the CDR3 is TGTGCCAGCAGTCGCCCCTCAGGGTACAATGAGCAGTTCTTC.

This clonotype occurred a few times. The chain employs TRBV30 and TRBJ1-1; D gene uncertain. CDR3 size: 15 residues. The germline gives CDR1 GTSNPN, CDR2 SVGIG (reference sequence). V lost 6 bases and J 3 bases, leaving 20 bases between the germline ends. In DNA form, the CDR3 reads TGTGCCTGCCCGGTAGGGTCGAAGGTTGACACTGAAGCTTTCTTT. It is translated as CACPVGSKVDTEAFF. The full variable domain, rest sourced from reference TRBV30 and TRBJ1-1, is SQTIHQWPATLVQPVGSPLSLECTVEGTSNPNLYWYRQAAGRGLQLLFYSVGIGQISSEVPQNLSASRPQDRQFILSSKKLLLSDSGFYLCACPVGSKVDTEAFFGQGTRLTVV.

CDR3: CAISDEGQEKLFF. CDR3 coding DNA: TGTGCCATCAGTGATGAGGGGCAGGAAAAACTGTTTTTT. V is TRBV10-3 and J is TRBJ1-4, with a tentative D call TRBD1 (5 bases). This CDR3 spans 13 amino acids. Trimming took 3 bases from V and 8 from J, leaving 10 bases between them. CDR1 ENHRY and CDR2 SYGVKD come from the germline V gene.

V gene TRBV7-2 combines with J gene TRBJ2-3; D possibly corresponds to TRBD2 (5 bases). The CDR3 is 15 residues long. V shed 3 bases and J shed 5 bases, with 15 bases lying between them. Germline V CDR1 and CDR2: SGHTA, FQGNSA. The CDR3 spells CASSLDFTLGDTQYF. The CDR3 DNA reads TGTGCCAGCAGCTTGGACTTTACTCTCGGAGATACGCAGTATTTT.

This clonotype was detected only a few times. The chain links TRBV27 to TRBJ2-1, with unresolved D. Trimming shortened V by 3 bases and J by 7 bases, and 10 bases separated the two germline ends. Germline CDR1 MNHEY, CDR2 SMNVEV (reference sequence). The length of the CDR3 is 13 residues. The CDR3 nucleotides read TGTGCCAGCAGTTTTTTCAGGTGGAATGAGCAGTTCTTC. Translated: CASSFFRWNEQFF.

This clonotype was detected only a few times. The V and J genes are TRBV19 and TRBJ2-5; no clear D. The V and J ends lost 4 bases and 5 bases respectively, with 20 bases between them. The CDR3 is 16 amino acids. CDR1 and CDR2 from the germline V gene are LNHDA and SQIVND (reference sequence). CDR3 protein: CASSTLRPSGDETQYF. The DNA for the CDR3 is TGTGCCAGTAGTACCCTTCGACCCTCAGGAGATGAGACCCAGTACTTC.

The sample holds a few counts of this clonotype. J is TRBJ2-1 and V is TRBV10-3; D might be TRBD2 (6 bases). The CDR3 contains 11 residues. Germline V gene lookup returns CDR1 ENHRY and CDR2 SYGVKD. Trimming took 6 bases from V and 9 from J, leaving 9 bases between them. The CDR3 spells CAISGGREQFF. The CDR3 nucleotides are TGTGCCATCAGCGGGGGTCGTGAGCAGTTCTTC.

This chain connects TRBV20-1 to TRBJ2-1, with 13 positions matching TRBD2. CDR1 and CDR2 (germline): DFQATT, SNEGSKA (reference sequence). The CDR3 contains 15 residues. Trimming removed 3 bases from V and 7 bases from J; junction bases left unmatched: 6. The CDR3 nucleotides read TGCAGTGCTAGCCTTACTAGCGGGAGGGGGAATGAGCAGTTCTTC. This codes for CSASLTSGRGNEQFF.

The chain recombines TRBV20-1 with TRBJ2-5; TRBD1 matches at 9 bases. Germline V lookup: CDR1 DFQATT, CDR2 SNEGSKA (reference sequence). V gave up 6 bases and J gave up 5 bases; unmatched junction bases: 16. The CDR3 has 16 residues. The DNA of the CDR3 is TGCAGTGCATGGCCCTATACAGGGGGCGCGGGTGAGACCCAGTACTTC. Its protein is CSAWPYTGGAGETQYF.

At least ten counts were recorded for this clonotype. J is TRBJ2-2 and V is TRBV12-3 or TRBV12-4; 12 bases are a match to TRBD1. This CDR3 is 15 amino acids long. V shed 8 bases and J 11 bases; nucleotides not matched to a gene: 12. Here the CDR3 reads CASGRTGQGAVELFF. CDR3 bases: TGTGCCAGCGGCAGGACGGGACAGGGGGCAGTCGAGCTGTTTTTT.

Only a few counts were recorded for this clonotype. The V call is TRBV25-1, the J call TRBJ2-7; 9 nucleotides line up with TRBD2. CDR1 and CDR2 (germline): MGHDK, SYGVNS. CDR3 length: 15 residues. The ends lost 1 base at V and 4 bases at J; junction bases unmatched: 5. CDR3 nucleotides: TGTGCCAGCAGTGAATTCCGACTAGCGGTGTACGAGCAGTACTTC. This translates into CASSEFRLAVYEQYF.

This clonotype was observed a few times. V is TRBV6-5 and J is TRBJ2-2; possibly TRBD2 for D (5 bases). Trimming left V 2 bases short and J 3 bases short, with 10 bases between. The CDR3 loop spans 15 amino acids. Germline assignment: CDR1 MNHEY and CDR2 SVGAGI. The CDR3 region is CASSYEGVDTGELFF. The CDR3 DNA reads TGTGCCAGCAGTTACGAGGGAGTAGACACCGGGGAGCTGTTTTTT.

This clonotype was counted only a few times. The chain is built from TRBV5-1 and TRBJ1-4, with D tentatively TRBD1 (6 bases). Germline V gene data show CDR1 as SGHRS and CDR2 as YFSETQ. The CDR3 runs to 15 residues. V was shortened by 4 bases and J by 8 bases, with 18 bases between the two germline ends. The CDR3 DNA follows: TGCGCCAGCAGCATCCAGACGGGGGCTGGGGAAAAACTGTTTTTT. As protein: CASSIQTGAGEKLFF. Full variable domain (remainder filled in from reference TRBV5-1 and TRBJ1-4): KAGVTQTPRYLIKTRGQQVTLSCSPISGHRSVSWYQQTPGQGLQFLFEYFSETQRNKGNFPGRFSGRQFSNSRSEMNVSTLELGDSALYLCASSIQTGAGEKLFFGSGTQLSVL.